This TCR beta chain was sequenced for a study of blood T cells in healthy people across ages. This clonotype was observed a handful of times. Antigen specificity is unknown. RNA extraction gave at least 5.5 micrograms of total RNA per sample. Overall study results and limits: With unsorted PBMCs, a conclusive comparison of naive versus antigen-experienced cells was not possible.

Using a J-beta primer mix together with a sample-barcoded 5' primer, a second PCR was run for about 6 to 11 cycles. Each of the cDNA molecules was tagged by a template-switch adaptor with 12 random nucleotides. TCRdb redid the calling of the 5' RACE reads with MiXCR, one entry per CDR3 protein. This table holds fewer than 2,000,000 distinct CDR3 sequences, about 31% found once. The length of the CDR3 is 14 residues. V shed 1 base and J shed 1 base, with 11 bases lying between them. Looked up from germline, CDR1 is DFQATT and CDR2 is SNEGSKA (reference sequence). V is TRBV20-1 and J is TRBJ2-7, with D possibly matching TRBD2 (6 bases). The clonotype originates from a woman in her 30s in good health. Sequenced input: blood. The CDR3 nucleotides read TGCAGTGCTAGAGCTCCTGGAGGGTCCTACGAGCAGTACTTC. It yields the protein CSARAPGGSYEQYF.